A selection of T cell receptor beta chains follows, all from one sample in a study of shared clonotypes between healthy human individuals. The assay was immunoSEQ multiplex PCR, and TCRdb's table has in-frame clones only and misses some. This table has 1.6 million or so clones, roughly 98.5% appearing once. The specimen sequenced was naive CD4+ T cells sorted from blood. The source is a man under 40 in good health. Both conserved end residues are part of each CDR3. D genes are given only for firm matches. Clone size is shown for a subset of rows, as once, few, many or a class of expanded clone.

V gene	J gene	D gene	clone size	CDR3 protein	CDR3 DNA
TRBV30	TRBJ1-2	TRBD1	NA	CAWAGTGPSGYTF	TGTGCCTGGGCCGGGACAGGGCCTTCTGGCTACACCTTC
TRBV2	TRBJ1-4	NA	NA	CASRANLATNEKLFF	TGTGCCAGCCGGGCCAACCTTGCAACTAATGAAAAACTGTTTTTT
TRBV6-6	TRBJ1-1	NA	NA	CASSRKGGTPEAFF	TGTGCCAGCAGTAGGAAGGGGGGAACGCCTGAAGCTTTCTTT
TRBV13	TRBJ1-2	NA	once	CASSGGWGQKAGYTF	TGTGCCAGCAGCGGAGGGTGGGGCCAAAAAGCGGGCTACACCTTC
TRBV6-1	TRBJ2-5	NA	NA	CASSEIGLVDF	TGTGCCAGCAGTGAAATAGGTCTGGTCGACTTC
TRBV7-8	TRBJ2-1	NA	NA	CASSLASRGLSAEQFF	TGTGCCAGCAGCTTAGCCTCCCGGGGCCTCTCGGCGGAGCAGTTCTTC
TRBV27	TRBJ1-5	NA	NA	CASSLWGGQGTQPQHF	TGTGCCAGCAGTTTATGGGGTGGGCAGGGGACTCAGCCCCAGCATTTT
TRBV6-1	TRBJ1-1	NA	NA	CASSEGRNTEAFF	TGTGCCAGCAGTGAAGGGAGGAACACTGAAGCTTTCTTT
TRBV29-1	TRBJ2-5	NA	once	CSAGRKTETQYF	TGCAGCGCCGGACGTAAGACGGAGACCCAGTACTTC
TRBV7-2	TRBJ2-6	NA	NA	CASSLVVTPGANVLTF	TGTGCCAGCAGCTTAGTCGTCACCCCTGGGGCCAACGTCCTGACTTTC
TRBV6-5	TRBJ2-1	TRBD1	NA	CASSGQAQNEQFF	TGTGCCAGCAGCGGACAGGCTCAAAATGAGCAGTTCTTC
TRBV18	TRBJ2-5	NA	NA	CASSPPQRRAQETQYF	TGTGCCAGCTCACCACCCCAGAGGCGGGCTCAAGAGACCCAGTACTTC
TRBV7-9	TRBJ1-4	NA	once	CASSLVERGVAEKLFF	TGTGCCAGCAGCTTAGTGGAGCGGGGGGTTGCTGAAAAACTGTTTTTT
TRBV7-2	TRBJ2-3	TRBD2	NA	CASRQPGLAGVSDTQYF	TGTGCCAGCAGGCAACCGGGACTAGCGGGAGTGAGTGATACGCAGTATTTT
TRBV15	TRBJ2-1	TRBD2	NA	CATSRRGSNEQFF	TGTGCCACCAGCAGGCGGGGGAGCAATGAGCAGTTCTTC
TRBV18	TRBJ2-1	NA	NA	CATSGSGPYNEQFF	TGTGCCACCTCGGGGAGCGGCCCCTACAATGAGCAGTTCTTC
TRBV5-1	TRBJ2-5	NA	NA	CASSLAGAFGETQYF	TGCGCCAGCAGCTTGGCGGGGGCATTTGGAGAGACCCAGTACTTC
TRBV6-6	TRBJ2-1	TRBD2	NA	CASSYVAGAYNEQFF	TGTGCCAGCAGTTACGTAGCGGGAGCCTACAATGAGCAGTTCTTC
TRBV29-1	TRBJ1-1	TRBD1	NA	CSGHNRGANTEAFF	TGCAGCGGCCACAACAGGGGCGCGAACACTGAAGCTTTCTTT
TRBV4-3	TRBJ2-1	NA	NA	CASSQGGVRGRSYNEQFF	TGCGCCAGCAGCCAAGGGGGGGTGCGGGGTCGTTCCTACAATGAGCAGTTCTTC
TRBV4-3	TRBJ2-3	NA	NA	CASSQGNSGTDTQYF	TGCGCCAGCAGCCAAGGAAACAGCGGCACAGATACGCAGTATTTT
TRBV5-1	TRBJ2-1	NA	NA	CASSLQPGPAPNEQFF	TGCGCCAGTTCTCTCCAGCCGGGACCAGCCCCCAATGAGCAGTTCTTC
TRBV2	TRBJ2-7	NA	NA	CASSESRVRYEQYF	TGTGCCAGCAGTGAGAGCAGGGTTAGGTACGAGCAGTACTTC
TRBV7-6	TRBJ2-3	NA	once	CASSQYRDNTDTQYF	TGTGCCAGCAGCCAATACCGGGACAACACAGATACGCAGTATTTT
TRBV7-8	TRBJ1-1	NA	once	CASSLEAAYTEAFF	TGTGCCAGCAGCCTTGAGGCAGCGTACACTGAAGCTTTCTTT
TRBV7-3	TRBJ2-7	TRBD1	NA	CASSQQTGPYEQYF	TGTGCCAGCAGCCAACAGACAGGGCCCTACGAGCAGTACTTC
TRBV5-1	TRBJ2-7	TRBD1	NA	CASSATGAYEQYF	TGCGCCAGCAGCGCGACAGGGGCCTACGAGCAGTACTTC
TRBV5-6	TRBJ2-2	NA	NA	CASKGRSNTGELFF	TGTGCCAGCAAGGGACGGTCGAACACCGGGGAGCTGTTTTTT
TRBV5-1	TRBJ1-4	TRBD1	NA	CASSSYRGSNEKLFF	TGCGCCAGCAGCAGCTACAGGGGTTCTAATGAAAAACTGTTTTTT
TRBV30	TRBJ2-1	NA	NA	CAWSGPTGRQETIYNEQFF	TGTGCCTGGAGTGGTCCAACCGGGCGGCAGGAGACTATCTACAATGAGCAGTTCTTC
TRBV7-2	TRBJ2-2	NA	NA	CASSLDPFTGELFF	TGTGCCAGCAGCTTAGATCCCTTCACCGGGGAGCTGTTTTTT
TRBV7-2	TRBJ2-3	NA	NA	CASSLPSTDTQYF	TGTGCCAGCAGCCTCCCAAGCACAGATACGCAGTATTTT
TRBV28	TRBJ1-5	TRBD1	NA	CASSSHRGDNQPQHF	TGTGCCAGCAGTTCCCACAGGGGGGACAATCAGCCCCAGCATTTT
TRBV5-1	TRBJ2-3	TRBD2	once	CASSISGSLDTQYF	TGCGCCAGCAGCATAAGCGGGAGCTTGGATACGCAGTATTTT
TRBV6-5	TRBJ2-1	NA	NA	CASSWRTAYNEQFF	TGTGCCAGCAGTTGGAGGACAGCCTACAATGAGCAGTTCTTC
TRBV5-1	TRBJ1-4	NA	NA	CASSSGPNEKLFF	TGCGCCAGCAGCTCAGGACCAAATGAAAAACTGTTTTTT
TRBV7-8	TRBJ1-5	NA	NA	CASSSRIGGNSNQPQHF	TGTGCCAGCAGCTCCCGGATCGGTGGGAATAGCAATCAGCCCCAGCATTTT
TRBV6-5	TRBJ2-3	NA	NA	CASNSVDRGNTQYF	TGTGCCAGCAATTCCGTCGACCGGGGTAATACGCAGTATTTT
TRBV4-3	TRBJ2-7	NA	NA	CASSQEARGSYEQYF	TGCGCCAGCAGCCAAGAAGCCAGGGGATCCTACGAGCAGTACTTC
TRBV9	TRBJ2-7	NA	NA	CASSVQGQEDYEQYF	TGTGCCAGCAGCGTACAGGGCCAGGAAGACTACGAGCAGTACTTC
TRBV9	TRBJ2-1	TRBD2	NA	CASSQWGASGRSDNEQFF	TGTGCCAGCAGCCAATGGGGGGCTAGCGGGAGATCGGACAATGAGCAGTTCTTC
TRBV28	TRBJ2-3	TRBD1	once	CATTQGLSDTQYF	TGTGCCACCACACAGGGGCTTTCAGATACGCAGTATTTT
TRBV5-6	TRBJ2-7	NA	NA	CASSRQGGVLDEQYF	TGTGCCAGCAGCCGCCAGGGGGGTGTGTTGGACGAGCAGTACTTC
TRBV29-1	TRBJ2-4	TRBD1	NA	CSVAGQGNIQYF	TGCAGCGTCGCGGGACAGGGAAACATTCAGTACTTC
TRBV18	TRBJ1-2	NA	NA	CASSKESFSNGYTF	TGTGCCAGCTCAAAAGAATCATTTTCGAATGGCTACACCTTC